The 26 T cell receptor beta chains in this list originate from one sample, sequenced in a study of post-analysis software for immune sequencing data (dated by TCRdb to the mid-2010s). Here is what the overall study found, with its caveats: A few TRBV segments, including TRBV5-6, TRBV5-1 and TRBV20-1, were significantly more frequent in patients than controls.

These receptors have no identified antigens. Receptor libraries were prepared by PCR. The sequencer listed for this sample is Illumina HiSeq 2500. To reduce PCR and sequencing biases, unique molecular identifiers were built into the TCR beta cDNA libraries. The raw public reads went through TCRdb reprocessing: fastp at Q25, MiXCR clone calling, in-frame beta chains kept. CDR3 protein sequences are deduplicated, and each keeps its most common genes and DNA. The sample table contains more than 450,000 distinct CDR3 sequences; only one count was recorded for around 31% of them. Clones ranked in the top ten supply approximately 6% of the sample. Input material: blood. The receptors derive from a girl between 2 and 17 years old with multiple sclerosis.

The CDR3 DNA sequence: TGCAGTGCTAGGGAAGAAAACGATCACCAAGAGACCCAGTACTTC. Translated, it gives CSAREENDHQETQYF. This chain connects TRBV20-1 to TRBJ2-7; no firm D call. The tail of the sequence fits TRBJ2-5 better, so the J call may be wrong. CDR1 is DFQATT, CDR2 SNEGSKA, per germline (reference sequence). The CDR3 is made up of 15 amino acids.

This clonotype was seen many times. The chain employs TRBV29-1 and TRBJ2-5; 8 positions agree with TRBD2. The CDR3 totals 12 residues. The germline V gene has CDR1 SQVTM and CDR2 ANQGSEA. J gave up 3 bases and V 8 bases, and 5 bases lay outside the gene matches. The CDR3 sequence: CSSGGAEETQYF. The CDR3 bases are TGCAGCTCGGGGGGGGCCGAAGAGACCCAGTACTTC.

The chain combines TRBV3-1 with TRBJ2-5; D is perhaps TRBD2 (6 bases). The CDR3 has 14 amino acids. Trimming removed 4 bases from V and 3 bases from J, with 12 bases in between. In germline, CDR1 is LGHDT, CDR2 YNNKEL (reference sequence). Here the CDR3 reads CASSRGSGKETQYF. The CDR3 nucleotides are TGTGCCAGCAGCCGGGGTAGCGGTAAAGAGACCCAGTACTTC.

This rearrangement joins TRBV6-1 to TRBJ2-7; TRBD1 is a possible D gene (7 bases). There are 17 residues in the CDR3. Germline V gene lookup returns CDR1 MNHNS and CDR2 SASEGT. The V and J ends lost 5 bases and 2 bases respectively, with 22 bases between them. The CDR3 DNA reads as TGTGCCAGCAGTCCTCGGCTGGAGGGGGCTAAACCCTACGAGCAGTACTTC. It codes for CASSPRLEGAKPYEQYF.

V gene TRBV20-1 combines with J gene TRBJ1-2; D call uncertain. From germline, CDR1 is DFQATT and CDR2 SNEGSKA (reference sequence). CDR3 length equals 10 residues. Trimming took 5 bases from V and 8 from J, leaving 9 bases between them. CDR3 coding DNA: TGCAGTGCTCGGTTCGGAGGCTACACCTTC. Amino acids: CSARFGGYTF.

V is TRBV14 and J is TRBJ2-3; no reliable D call. The V end was cut by 4 bases, the J end by 6 bases, with 11 bases between. Looked up from germline, CDR1 is SGHDN and CDR2 is FVKESK. The CDR3 consists of 13 residues. The CDR3 reads CASSPGFSDTQYF. The CDR3 DNA sequence: TGTGCCAGCAGCCCCGGTTTTTCGGATACGCAGTATTTT. Drawing the rest from reference TRBV14 and TRBJ2-3, the complete variable domain is EAGVTQFPSHSVIEKGQTVTLRCDPISGHDNLYWYRRVMGKEIKFLLHFVKESKQDESGMPNNRFLAERTGGTYSTLKVQPAELEDSGVYFCASSPGFSDTQYFGPGTRLTVL.

About this clonotype: Since a much larger clone is just one base distant, this may be a read error. The chain is built from TRBV6-5 and TRBJ1-1; TRBD1 matches 8 bases. The CDR3 is 16 residues long. Germline loops: CDR1 MNHEY, CDR2 SVGAGI. With 10 bases clipped from V and 3 bases from J, the junction kept 16 bases outside the gene matches. CDR3: CANLIYRGTLDTEAFF. The CDR3 bases are TGTGCCAACCTCATTTACAGGGGGACCCTGGACACTGAAGCTTTCTTT.

The sample holds a few counts of this clonotype. CDR3 DNA: TGTGCCAGCAGCCAAGGGACTAGCGGGGGTTACGAGCAGTACTTC. It codes for CASSQGTSGGYEQYF. The genes are TRBV4-2 and TRBJ2-7; 13 positions match TRBD2. The CDR3 length is 15 residues. The ends lost 1 base at V and 4 bases at J; junction bases unmatched: 1. CDR1 is LGHNA, CDR2 YNFKEQ, per germline.

The chain employs TRBV11-2 and TRBJ2-1; possible D gene TRBD2, 6 bases. Germline assignment: CDR1 SGHAT and CDR2 FQNNGV. CDR3 length equals 14 residues. Trimming took 1 base from V and 13 from J, leaving 17 bases between them. The CDR3 DNA sequence: TGTGCCAGCAGCTTAGTGGGGGGAGACGAGACCCAGTTCTTC. This codes for CASSLVGGDETQFF.

This clonotype was recorded at least ten times. The chain carries TRBV7-3 and TRBJ2-6; D call uncertain. The CDR3 sequence is 15 residues long. V gave up 2 bases and J gave up 0 bases, with 5 bases separating them. Germline values: CDR1 SGHTA, CDR2 FQGTGA. CDR3 DNA sequence: TGTGCCAGCAGCTTAGGTCTCTCTGGGGCCAACGTCCTGACTTTC. This encodes CASSLGLSGANVLTF. Full variable domain (rest looked up from reference TRBV7-3 and TRBJ2-6): GAGVSQTPSNKVTEKGKYVELRCDPISGHTALYWYRQSLGQGPEFLIYFQGTGAADDSGLPNDRFFAVRPEGSVSTLKIQRTERGDSAVYLCASSLGLSGANVLTFGAGSRLTVL.

This clonotype was counted a few times. The rearrangement links TRBV10-3 to TRBJ2-5, with unresolved D. Trimming pared 0 bases from V and 2 bases from J, leaving 10 bases between. Germline V gene sequence: CDR1 ENHRY, CDR2 SYGVKD. The CDR3 extends over 15 amino acids. In nucleotides, the CDR3 is TGTGCCATCAGTGAGTCGGGGAAGTTACAAGAGACCCAGTACTTC. Translated, it gives CAISESGKLQETQYF.

J is TRBJ2-3 and V is TRBV4-1, with D tentatively TRBD2 (7 bases). In germline, CDR1 is MGHRA, CDR2 YSYEKL. With 0 bases removed from V and 4 bases from J, the gap between germline ends came to 17 bases. CDR3 length equals 17 residues. CDR3 in amino acids: CASSQDLRGAYADTQYF. CDR3 bases: TGCGCCAGCAGCCAAGATCTACGGGGGGCTTACGCAGATACGCAGTATTTT.

The chain uses TRBV6-6 and TRBJ2-1; D is perhaps TRBD2 (6 bases). The ends were cut back, 0 bases at V and 0 bases at J, with 12 bases in the middle. CDR1 is MNHNY, CDR2 SVGAGI, per germline (reference sequence). The CDR3 extends over 17 amino acids. CDR3 in DNA: TGTGCCAGCAGTTACTCAGGAGGGGTGAACTCCTACAATGAGCAGTTCTTC. This sequence encodes CASSYSGGVNSYNEQFF.

This clonotype has a count of ten or more. The genes are TRBV12-3 or TRBV12-4 and TRBJ2-7; 11 bases are a match to TRBD2. J was trimmed by 8 bases and V by 6 bases; bases with no gene match: 6. The CDR3 spans 13 residues. Here the CDR3 reads CASRPTSGVQQYF. For the CDR3, the DNA is TGTGCCAGCAGGCCGACTAGCGGGGTACAGCAGTACTTC.

CDR3 region: CSVVSRGGLGAQYF. Written as DNA, the CDR3 is TGCAGCGTTGTCAGCCGGGGAGGGTTGGGTGCCCAGTACTTC. The chain couples TRBV29-1 to TRBJ2-5; 7 bases map to TRBD2. J gave up 9 bases and V 4 bases, and 14 bases lay outside the gene matches. The CDR3 spans 14 residues. Germline CDR1 reads SQVTM; CDR2 reads ANQGSEA.

There are a few counts of this clonotype. This chain uses TRBV18 with TRBJ2-7, with D perhaps TRBD1 (5 bases). This CDR3 comprises 13 residues. Trimming left V 3 bases short and J 3 bases short, with 9 bases between. Germline CDR1 reads KGHSH; CDR2 reads LQKENI. The CDR3 DNA reads TGTGCCAGCTCACCGGGGCAGGACTACGAGCAGTACTTC. Translation: CASSPGQDYEQYF.

Points on this clonotype: A junction boundary mismatches the germline segment, possibly from a read error. This chain links TRBV12-3 or TRBV12-4 with TRBJ1-4; D remains ambiguous. This CDR3 spans 17 amino acids. The CDR3 region has the DNA TGTGCCAGCAGTTTAGGGGGTCTAGGACGACCTAATGAAAAACGGTTTTTT. Its protein product is CASSLGGLGRPNEKRFF.

The chain carries TRBV20-1 and TRBJ2-4; no firm D call. Germline CDR1 reads DFQATT; CDR2 reads SNEGSKA (reference sequence). CDR3 size: 15 residues. V gave up 2 bases and J gave up 0 bases, with 11 bases separating them. CDR3: CSARTPGVAKNIQYF. CDR3 sequence (DNA): TGCAGTGCTAGAACACCAGGAGTAGCCAAAAACATTCAGTACTTC.

This clonotype showed up just a few times. The chain has TRBV5-1 and TRBJ2-5; no reliable D call. Trimming removed 1 base from V and 5 bases from J, with 9 bases in between. The CDR3 is 13 amino acids. The germline V gene has CDR1 SGHRS and CDR2 YFSETQ. The CDR3 nucleotides are TGCGCCAGCAGCTTGTCGGTAGATGAGACCCAGTACTTC. Residues: CASSLSVDETQYF. Supplemented by reference TRBV5-1 and TRBJ2-5, the full variable domain reads KAGVTQTPRYLIKTRGQQVTLSCSPISGHRSVSWYQQTPGQGLQFLFEYFSETQRNKGNFPGRFSGRQFSNSRSEMNVSTLELGDSALYLCASSLSVDETQYFGPGTRLLVL.

A few counts support this clonotype. This chain joins TRBV12-3 or TRBV12-4 and TRBJ2-4; possibly TRBD2 for D (5 bases). Trimming removed 3 bases at V and 5 bases at J, with 11 bases between. This CDR3 is 14 amino acids long. The CDR3 nucleotides are TGTGCCAGCAGTTTGGGCCCGAGGGAAAACATTCAGTACTTC. It encodes CASSLGPRENIQYF.

At least ten counts were recorded for this clonotype. V gene TRBV7-9 combines with J gene TRBJ1-2; possible D gene TRBD1, 5 bases. Looked up from germline, CDR1 is SEHNR and CDR2 is FQNEAQ (reference sequence). This CDR3 region has 14 residues. V gave up 6 bases and J gave up 8 bases, with 19 bases separating them. For the CDR3, the DNA is TGTGCCAGCAGGGCCGACAGTTCTCTCTTCGGCTACACCTTC. It is translated as CASRADSSLFGYTF.

The chain employs TRBV11-2 and TRBJ2-7; D remains unclear. This CDR3 comprises 14 residues. CDR1 is SGHAT, CDR2 FQNNGV, per germline. V lost 2 bases and J 1 base, leaving 9 bases between the germline ends. CDR3 sequence reads: CASSLYPRSYEQYF. The CDR3, as DNA: TGTGCCAGCAGCTTATATCCTAGATCCTACGAGCAGTACTTC.

This clonotype has just a few counts. The J gene is TRBJ2-6, the V gene TRBV10-3, with D unclear. V gave up 4 bases and J gave up 4 bases, with 8 bases separating them. Per germline, CDR1 ENHRY and CDR2 SYGVKD. This CDR3 has 14 amino acids. The CDR3 DNA reads as TGTGCCATCAGTGGTTCTGCCGGGGCCAACGTCCTGACTTTC. Translation gives CAISGSAGANVLTF.

The chain combines TRBV6-6 with TRBJ2-7; possible D gene TRBD1, 6 bases. The end of the DNA aligns better with TRBJ2-3, so the J call may be wrong. Germline assignment: CDR1 MNHNY and CDR2 SVGAGI (reference sequence). The CDR3 is made up of 13 amino acids. The CDR3 is CASRIRDTDTQYF. CDR3 nucleotides: TGTGCCAGCAGGATCAGGGACACTGATACGCAGTATTTT.

This clonotype has only one observation. The chain couples TRBV12-3 or TRBV12-4 to TRBJ1-6; the match to TRBD1 covers 10 bases. The CDR3 runs 15 residues. V lost 6 bases to trimming and J lost 11 bases; unmatched junction nucleotides: 10. In DNA form, the CDR3 reads TGTGCCAGCAGACATGGACAGGGGGTCCTGGCACCCCTCCACTTT. It encodes CASRHGQGVLAPLHF.

This clonotype was observed a handful of times. The chain recombines TRBV7-3 with TRBJ2-3; 7 bases map to TRBD2. The germline V gene encodes CDR1 SGHTA and CDR2 FQGTGA. After removal of 4 bases from V and 3 bases from J, the junction contained 4 bases not matched to a gene. There are 14 residues in the CDR3. The CDR3 reads CASSSRTRTDTQYF. In nucleotides, the CDR3 is TGTGCCAGCAGCTCTCGGACTAGGACAGATACGCAGTATTTT.